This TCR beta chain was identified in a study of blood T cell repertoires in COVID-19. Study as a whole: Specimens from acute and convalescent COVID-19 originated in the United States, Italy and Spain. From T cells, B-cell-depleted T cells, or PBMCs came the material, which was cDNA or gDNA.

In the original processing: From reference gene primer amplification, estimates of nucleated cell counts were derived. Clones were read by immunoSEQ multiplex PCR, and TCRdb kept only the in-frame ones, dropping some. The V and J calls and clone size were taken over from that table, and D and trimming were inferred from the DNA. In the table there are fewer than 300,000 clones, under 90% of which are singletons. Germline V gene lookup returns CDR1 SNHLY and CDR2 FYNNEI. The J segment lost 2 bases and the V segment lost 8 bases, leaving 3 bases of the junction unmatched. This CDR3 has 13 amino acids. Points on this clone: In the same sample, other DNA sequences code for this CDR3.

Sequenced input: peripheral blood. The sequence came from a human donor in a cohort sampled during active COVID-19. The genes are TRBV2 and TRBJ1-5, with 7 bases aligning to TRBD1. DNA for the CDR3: TGTGCCAGCGGCGGGACAGGCAATCAGCCCCAGCATTTT. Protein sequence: CASGGTGNQPQHF.